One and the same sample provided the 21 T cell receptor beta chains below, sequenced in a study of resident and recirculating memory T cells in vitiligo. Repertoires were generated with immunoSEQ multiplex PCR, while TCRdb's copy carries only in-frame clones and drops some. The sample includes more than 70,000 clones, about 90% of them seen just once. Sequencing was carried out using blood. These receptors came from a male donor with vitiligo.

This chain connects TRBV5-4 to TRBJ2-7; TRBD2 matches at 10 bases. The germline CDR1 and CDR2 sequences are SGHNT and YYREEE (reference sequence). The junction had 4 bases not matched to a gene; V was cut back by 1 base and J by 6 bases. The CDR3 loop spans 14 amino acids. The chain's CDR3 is CASSLSGRAGEQYF. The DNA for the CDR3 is TGTGCCAGCAGCTTGAGCGGGAGGGCCGGCGAGCAGTACTTC.

DNA of the CDR3: TGCGCCAGCAGCCAAGAGGGGCTAGATCCTCGCAATGAGCAGTTCTTC. Its translation is CASSQEGLDPRNEQFF. The chain has TRBV4-3 and TRBJ2-1, with D tentatively TRBD1 (5 bases). Germline V gene sequence: CDR1 LGHNA, CDR2 YSLEER. The CDR3 length is 16 residues. V lost 0 bases to trimming and J lost 6 bases, with 15 bases between them.

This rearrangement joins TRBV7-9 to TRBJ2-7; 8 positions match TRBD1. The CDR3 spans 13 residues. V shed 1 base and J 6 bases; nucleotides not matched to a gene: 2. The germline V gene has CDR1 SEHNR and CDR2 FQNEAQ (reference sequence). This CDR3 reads CASSLGTGPEQYF. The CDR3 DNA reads TGTGCCAGCAGCTTAGGGACAGGGCCCGAGCAGTACTTC.

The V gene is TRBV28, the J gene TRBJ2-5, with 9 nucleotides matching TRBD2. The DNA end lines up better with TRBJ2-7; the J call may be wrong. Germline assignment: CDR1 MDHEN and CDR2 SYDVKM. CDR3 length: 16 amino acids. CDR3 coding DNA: TGTGCCAGCAGTTCCACAGGAAGCGGGAGGCCCTACGAGCAGTACTTC. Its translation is CASSSTGSGRPYEQYF.

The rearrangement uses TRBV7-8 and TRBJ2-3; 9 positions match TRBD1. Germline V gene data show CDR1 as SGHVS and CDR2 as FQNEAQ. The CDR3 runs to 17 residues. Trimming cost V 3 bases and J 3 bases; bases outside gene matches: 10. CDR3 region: CASSFLGDRVYTDTQYF. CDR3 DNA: TGTGCCAGCAGCTTCCTTGGGGACAGGGTGTATACAGATACGCAGTATTTT.

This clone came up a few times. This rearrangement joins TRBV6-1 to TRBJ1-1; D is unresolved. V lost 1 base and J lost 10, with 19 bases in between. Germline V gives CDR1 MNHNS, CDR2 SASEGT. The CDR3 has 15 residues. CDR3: CASSEEDGGPRGAFF. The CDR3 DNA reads TGTGCCAGCAGTGAAGAAGATGGAGGGCCCCGGGGAGCTTTCTTT.

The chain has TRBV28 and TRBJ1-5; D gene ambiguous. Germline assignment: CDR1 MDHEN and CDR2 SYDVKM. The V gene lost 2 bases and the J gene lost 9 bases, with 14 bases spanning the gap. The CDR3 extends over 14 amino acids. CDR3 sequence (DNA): TGTGCCAGCAGTTTAGGGTGGATGGGGAGGCCCCAGCATTTT. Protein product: CASSLGWMGRPQHF.

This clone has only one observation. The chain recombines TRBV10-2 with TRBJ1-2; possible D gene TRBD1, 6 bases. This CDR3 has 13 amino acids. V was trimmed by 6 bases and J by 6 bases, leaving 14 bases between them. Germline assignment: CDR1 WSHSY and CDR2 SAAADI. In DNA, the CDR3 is TGCGCCAGCAGCAACAGGGTTCTAGATGGCTACACCTTC. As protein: CASSNRVLDGYTF.

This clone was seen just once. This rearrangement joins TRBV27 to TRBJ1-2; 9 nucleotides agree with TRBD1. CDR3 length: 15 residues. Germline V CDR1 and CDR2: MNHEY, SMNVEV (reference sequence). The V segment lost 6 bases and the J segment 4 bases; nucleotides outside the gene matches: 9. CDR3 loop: CASRGGTGFLYGYTF. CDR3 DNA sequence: TGTGCCAGCAGGGGGGGGACAGGGTTTCTCTATGGCTACACCTTC.

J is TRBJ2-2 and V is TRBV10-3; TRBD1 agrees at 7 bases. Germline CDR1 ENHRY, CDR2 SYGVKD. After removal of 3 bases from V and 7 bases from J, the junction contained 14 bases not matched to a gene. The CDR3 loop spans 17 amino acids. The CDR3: CAISDPRTGKEVGELFF. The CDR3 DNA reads TGTGCCATCAGTGACCCCCGGACAGGAAAGGAGGTCGGGGAGCTGTTTTTT.

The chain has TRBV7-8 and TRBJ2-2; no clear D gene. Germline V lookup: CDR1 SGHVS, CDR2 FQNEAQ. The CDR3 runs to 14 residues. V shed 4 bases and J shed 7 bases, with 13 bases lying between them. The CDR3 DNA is TGTGCCAGCAGCTGGCTAGGTTCAGTCGGGGAGCTGTTTTTT. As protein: CASSWLGSVGELFF.

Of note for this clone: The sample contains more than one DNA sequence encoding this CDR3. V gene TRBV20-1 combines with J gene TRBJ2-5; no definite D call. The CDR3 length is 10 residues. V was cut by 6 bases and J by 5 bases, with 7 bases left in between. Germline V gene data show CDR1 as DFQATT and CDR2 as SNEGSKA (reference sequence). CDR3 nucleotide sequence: TGCAGTGCGGCCAAGGAGACCCAGTACTTC. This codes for CSAAKETQYF.

CDR3 nucleotide sequence: TGTGCCAGCAGTCGACTAGCGGGAGGGTCAGATACGCAGTATTTT. Translation: CASSRLAGGSDTQYF. V usage is TRBV6-4 and J usage is TRBJ2-3, with 14 positions matching TRBD2. J gave up 4 bases and V 5 bases, and 2 bases lay outside the gene matches. Per the germline V gene, CDR1 is MRHNA and CDR2 is SNTAGT. The CDR3 totals 15 residues.

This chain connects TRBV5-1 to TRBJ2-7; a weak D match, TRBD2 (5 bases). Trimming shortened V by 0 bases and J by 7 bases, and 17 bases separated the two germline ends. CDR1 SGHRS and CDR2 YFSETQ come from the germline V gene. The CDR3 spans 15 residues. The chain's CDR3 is CASSLATAARGEQYF. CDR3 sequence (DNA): TGCGCCAGCAGCTTGGCCACAGCGGCAAGAGGGGAGCAGTACTTC. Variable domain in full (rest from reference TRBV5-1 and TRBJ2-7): KAGVTQTPRYLIKTRGQQVTLSCSPISGHRSVSWYQQTPGQGLQFLFEYFSETQRNKGNFPGRFSGRQFSNSRSEMNVSTLELGDSALYLCASSLATAARGEQYFGPGTRLTVT.

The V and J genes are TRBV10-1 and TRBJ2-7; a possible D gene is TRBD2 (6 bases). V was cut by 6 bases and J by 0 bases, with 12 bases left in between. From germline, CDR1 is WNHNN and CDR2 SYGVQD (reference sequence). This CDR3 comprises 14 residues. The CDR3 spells CASSSGPSSYEQYF. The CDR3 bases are TGCGCCAGCAGCAGCGGGCCTAGCTCCTACGAGCAGTACTTC.

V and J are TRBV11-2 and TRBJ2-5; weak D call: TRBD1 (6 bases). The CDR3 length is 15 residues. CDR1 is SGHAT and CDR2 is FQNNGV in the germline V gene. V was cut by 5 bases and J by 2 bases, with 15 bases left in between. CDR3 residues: CASSTRTDEQETQYF. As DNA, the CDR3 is TGTGCCAGCAGCACGCGGACAGACGAACAAGAGACCCAGTACTTC.

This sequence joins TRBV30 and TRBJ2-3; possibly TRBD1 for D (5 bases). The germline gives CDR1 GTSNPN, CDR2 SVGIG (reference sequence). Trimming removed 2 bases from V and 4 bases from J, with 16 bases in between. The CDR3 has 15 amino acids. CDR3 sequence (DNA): TGTGCCTGGAGTCCCCCCAGGGCCATCCCAGATACGCAGTATTTT. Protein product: CAWSPPRAIPDTQYF.

The CDR3 loop is CASSPSGGRGTEAFF. The CDR3 bases are TGTGCCAGCTCCCCCAGTGGGGGCCGGGGAACTGAAGCTTTCTTT. This sequence joins TRBV9 and TRBJ1-1; the D gene is possibly TRBD1 (6 bases). Germline V gene data show CDR1 as SGDLS and CDR2 as YYNGEE. The V end lost 7 bases, the J end lost 5 bases, and 21 bases lay between the germline ends. The CDR3 runs 15 residues.

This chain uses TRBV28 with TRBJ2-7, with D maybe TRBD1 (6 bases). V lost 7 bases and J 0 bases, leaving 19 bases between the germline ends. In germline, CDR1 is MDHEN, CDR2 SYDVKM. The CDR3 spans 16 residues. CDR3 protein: CASIRGGWDTSYEQYF. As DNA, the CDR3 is TGTGCCAGCATCCGTGGGGGCTGGGACACCTCCTACGAGCAGTACTTC.

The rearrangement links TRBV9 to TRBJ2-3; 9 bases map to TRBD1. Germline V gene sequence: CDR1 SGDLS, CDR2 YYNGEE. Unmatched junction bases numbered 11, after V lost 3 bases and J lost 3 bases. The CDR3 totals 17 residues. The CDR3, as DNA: TGTGCCAGCAGCGCAAAGGGGCCGGGACAGGGAACAGATACGCAGTATTTT. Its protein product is CASSAKGPGQGTDTQYF.

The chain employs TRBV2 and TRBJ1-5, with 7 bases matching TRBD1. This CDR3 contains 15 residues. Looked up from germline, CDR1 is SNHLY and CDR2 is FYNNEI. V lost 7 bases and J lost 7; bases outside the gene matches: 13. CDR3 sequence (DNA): TGTGCCAGCAAGGACCTGGTGGAGGGGGCCCAGCCCCAGCATTTT. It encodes CASKDLVEGAQPQHF.